Below are 7 T cell receptor beta chains sequenced from a single sample in a study of blood T cell repertoires in COVID-19. Clones were read by immunoSEQ multiplex PCR, and TCRdb kept only the in-frame ones, dropping some. In the table there are 250,000 to 300,000 clones, about 86% of which are singletons. Input material: peripheral blood. These receptors originate from a woman aged 25 to 39 with COVID-19, enrolled during active disease.

This clone appeared once. The genes are TRBV4-1 and TRBJ1-5; D perhaps matches TRBD1 (5 bases). V lost 0 bases and J 4 bases, leaving 10 bases between the germline ends. In germline, CDR1 is MGHRA, CDR2 YSYEKL. The CDR3 length is 15 residues. The CDR3 loop reads CASSQDRGVNQPQHF. In nucleotides, the CDR3 is TGCGCCAGCAGCCAAGATCGGGGGGTGAATCAGCCCCAGCATTTT.

The CDR3 loop is CASSLLAVGGAGDTQYF. CDR3 DNA sequence: TGTGCCAGCAGTTTACTCGCCGTAGGGGGGGCGGGAGATACGCAGTATTTT. V usage is TRBV27 and J usage is TRBJ2-3, with D possibly TRBD2 on 7 matching bases. CDR1 is MNHEY, CDR2 SMNVEV, per germline (reference sequence). V was trimmed by 2 bases and J by 5 bases, leaving 20 bases between them. The CDR3 is 17 amino acids.

This clone turned up a few times. The rearrangement links TRBV27 to TRBJ2-5, with D perhaps TRBD1 (6 bases). The V gene lost 9 bases and the J gene lost 5 bases, with 19 bases spanning the gap. The CDR3 is made up of 14 amino acids. Per germline, CDR1 MNHEY and CDR2 SMNVEV (reference sequence). CDR3 amino acids: CARGATGCRETQYF. The CDR3 nucleotides are TGTGCCAGGGGGGCCACAGGATGCCGGGAGACCCAGTACTTC.

This rearrangement joins TRBV6-2 or TRBV6-3 to TRBJ1-2; maybe TRBD1 (6 bases). Germline V gene sequence: CDR1 MNHEY, CDR2 SVGEGT. The V gene lost 5 bases and the J gene lost 8 bases, with 12 bases spanning the gap. This CDR3 has 12 amino acids. CDR3 protein: CASSGQGFGYTF. DNA for the CDR3: TGTGCCAGCAGTGGCCAGGGGTTCGGCTACACCTTC.

The chain couples TRBV4-1 to TRBJ2-5; possibly TRBD2 for D (7 bases). Germline lookup yields CDR1 MGHRA and CDR2 YSYEKL. CDR3 size: 14 residues. V lost 1 base and J lost 5, with 11 bases in between. The CDR3 DNA reads TGCGCCAGCAGCCAAGGGAAGGGGGGGGAGACCCAGTACTTC. It yields the protein CASSQGKGGETQYF.

This sequence joins TRBV18 and TRBJ1-5; 10 bases map to TRBD1. The V gene's germline CDR1 is KGHSH and CDR2 LQKENI. This CDR3 spans 16 amino acids. Germline trimming cut 3 bases from V and 4 bases from J; bases unmatched to any gene: 6. CDR3 loop: CASSPTGTGANQPQHF. The CDR3 DNA is TGTGCCAGCTCACCCACCGGGACAGGGGCTAATCAGCCCCAGCATTTT.

As DNA, the CDR3 is TGTGCCAGCAGCTTGACAGGGGCAACCTATGGCTACACCTTC. The encoded protein is CASSLTGATYGYTF. This rearrangement joins TRBV5-6 to TRBJ1-2; 7 nucleotides match TRBD1. V gave up 1 base and J gave up 4 bases; unmatched junction bases: 4. Germline lookup yields CDR1 SGHDT and CDR2 YYEEEE. The CDR3 has 14 amino acids.